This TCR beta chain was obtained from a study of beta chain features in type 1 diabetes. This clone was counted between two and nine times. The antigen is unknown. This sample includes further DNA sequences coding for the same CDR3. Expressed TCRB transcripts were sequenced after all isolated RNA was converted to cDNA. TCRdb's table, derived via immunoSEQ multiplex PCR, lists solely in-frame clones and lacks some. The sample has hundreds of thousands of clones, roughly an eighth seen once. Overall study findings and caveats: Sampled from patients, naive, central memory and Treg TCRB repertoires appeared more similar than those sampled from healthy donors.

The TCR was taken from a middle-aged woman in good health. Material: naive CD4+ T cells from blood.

The CDR3 here is CASSLAGPGETQYF. The CDR3 DNA sequence: TGTGCCAGCAGTCTAGCGGGGCCCGGGGAGACCCAGTACTTC. The chain joins TRBV7-2 to TRBJ2-5; 9 bases are shared with TRBD2. The junction had 7 bases not matched to a gene; V was cut back by 6 bases and J by 5 bases. The CDR3 sequence is 14 residues long. CDR1 and CDR2 (germline): SGHTA, FQGNSA.